These T cell receptor beta chains were read from a single sample in a study of blood T cell repertoires in COVID-19. TCRdb's copy holds only in-frame clones and misses some; the assay was immunoSEQ multiplex PCR. The sample holds 450,000 to 500,000 clones; 70% to 90% are singletons and the top ten take about 3%. Sequenced sample: peripheral blood. The source of these receptors is a human donor in a cohort sampled during active COVID-19. The CDR3 runs from the conserved cysteine through the conserved F or W. D genes are given only for firm matches. Size is omitted from some rows. Given values are once, few, many or a class for expanded clones.

. TRBJ1-5 TRBV24-1 . CATRSYGNQPQHF
TRBD2 TRBJ2-1 TRBV11-2 . CASSLLAGAGAYNEQFF
TRBD1 TRBJ1-1 TRBV18 once CASSRGDSGAEAFF
. TRBJ2-4 TRBV2 . CASSDVSGTLFGNIQYF
. TRBJ1-3 TRBV6-1 . CASSEAQLGGNTIYF
. TRBJ1-1 TRBV6-5 . CASSFDTGGLNTEAFF
. TRBJ2-1 TRBV5-4 once CASSSNSAGANNEQFF
. TRBJ1-6 TRBV6-5 . CLAGQGQGSPLHF
TRBD1 TRBJ2-2 TRBV25-1 . CASSDPGQGAGNTGELFF
. TRBJ1-5 TRBV28 . CASSRTRGNQPQHF
TRBD1 TRBJ1-2 TRBV27 . CASRSGTGGYYGYTF
TRBD2 TRBJ2-1 TRBV3-1/TRBV3-2 . CASSQAGTRGWFDEQFF
. TRBJ2-2 TRBV9 once CASSVDPGGGAGELFF
TRBD2 TRBJ2-1 TRBV4-1 . CASSLGGSTYNEQFF
TRBD1 TRBJ1-2 TRBV19 . CASSSSDREQDYTF
. TRBJ2-7 TRBV28 . CASSGPETGFFLTYEQYF
. TRBJ2-7 TRBV5-1 . CASSLRHPLDEQYF
. TRBJ2-7 TRBV9 . CASSPTSGAYEQYF
. TRBJ2-5 TRBV3-1/TRBV3-2 . CASSPLSFGSRETQYF
TRBD2 TRBJ2-3 TRBV28 . CASRPFWRETPNDTQYF
. TRBJ1-5 TRBV6-2/TRBV6-3 . CASSYSIRDSNQPQHF
TRBD2 TRBJ2-1 TRBV29-1 . CSVRTSGSNEQFF
. TRBJ1-1 TRBV12-3/TRBV12-4 few CASSLNGGTEAFF
. TRBJ2-7 TRBV9 . CASSTSKDEQYF
TRBD1 TRBJ1-6 TRBV5-4 . CASSTGQVNNSPLHF
. TRBJ1-5 TRBV18 . CASSQDTYQPQHF
. TRBJ2-5 TRBV2 . CASKLTGRGETQYF
TRBD1 TRBJ1-2 TRBV5-1 . CASSSQMTGGLGYTF
. TRBJ1-1 TRBV11-2 . CASSPRTLESTEAFF
TRBD2 TRBJ2-7 TRBV19 . CASSTTPGLAGLSYQYF
. TRBJ2-7 TRBV6-5 . CASTQDSPRSYEQYF
TRBD1 TRBJ1-2 TRBV11-2 . CASRLGQGSSYGYTF